These 23 T cell receptor beta chains share one sample of origin, sequenced in a study of T cell repertoires in cytomegalovirus infection. These TCRs' antigens remain unknown. TCRdb fed the reads into MiXCR, producing one record per CDR3 protein. The sample lists about 130,000 distinct CDR3 sequences, about 24% occurring once. Input material: PBMCs, sequenced either directly or after in vitro stimulation (not recorded which). The receptor set was obtained from a human donor in good health (CMV status not recorded). Some clones in this sample may be carry-over from other donors' samples.

This clonotype was observed many times. The chain links TRBV7-2 to TRBJ1-3; no clear D gene. This CDR3 has 14 amino acids. Trimming left V 5 bases short and J 0 bases short, with 8 bases between. Germline CDR1 reads SGHTA; CDR2 reads FQGNSA. CDR3 coding DNA: TGTGCCAGCAGCCAGAGTTCCTCTGGAAACACCATATATTTT. As protein: CASSQSSSGNTIYF.

This clonotype occurred many times. This chain joins TRBV7-6 and TRBJ2-1; TRBD2 aligns across 13 bases. The junction had 12 bases not matched to a gene; V was cut back by 0 bases and J by 7 bases. The germline V gene encodes CDR1 SGHVS and CDR2 FNYEAQ. The length of the CDR3 is 19 residues. The chain's CDR3 is CASSLARILLAGGNNEQFF. DNA for the CDR3: TGTGCCAGCAGCTTAGCGAGAATACTACTAGCGGGAGGGAATAATGAGCAGTTCTTC.

This sequence joins TRBV7-2 and TRBJ2-7, with 8 bases identical to TRBD2. The CDR3 totals 14 residues. Germline loops: CDR1 SGHTA, CDR2 FQGNSA. The junction had 6 bases not matched to a gene; V was cut back by 2 bases and J by 6 bases. CDR3 sequence reads: CASSLTGGLSEQYF. The CDR3 DNA is TGTGCCAGCAGCTTAACGGGGGGGTTGAGCGAGCAGTACTTC.

This clonotype was counted a few times. This rearrangement joins TRBV5-1 to TRBJ2-5, with D possibly matching TRBD2 (5 bases). The germline V gene has CDR1 SGHRS and CDR2 YFSETQ. Trimming pared 0 bases from V and 2 bases from J, leaving 14 bases between. The CDR3 is 16 residues long. CDR3 DNA: TGCGCCAGCAGCTTGGGCGTCGGAGCGGCACAAGAGACCCAGTACTTC. The encoded protein is CASSLGVGAAQETQYF.

This clonotype was detected a few times. The V call is TRBV12-3 or TRBV12-4, the J call TRBJ1-1; D is ambiguous. V dropped 5 bases and J dropped 1 base, with 17 bases sitting between them. CDR3 size: 16 residues. The DNA for the CDR3 is TGTGCCAGCAGTCCAATACCACGTTGGAAGAACACTGAAGCTTTCTTT. It specifies CASSPIPRWKNTEAFF.

This clonotype came up a few times. V and J are TRBV4-3 and TRBJ2-7; 8 bases agree with TRBD2. CDR1 LGHNA and CDR2 YSLEER come from the germline V gene. V trimming: 0 bases; J trimming: 0 bases; junction bases outside the gene matches: 16. The CDR3 totals 20 residues. The CDR3 region is CASSQDFRSSGCHSSYEQYV. For the CDR3, the DNA is TGCGCCAGCAGCCAAGATTTTCGTTCTAGCGGGTGCCATAGCTCCTACGAGCAGTACGTC.

The sample holds many counts of this clonotype. The chain uses TRBV4-1 and TRBJ2-2, with unresolved D. This CDR3 has 17 residues. The V end lost 1 base, the J end lost 3 bases, and 15 bases lay between the germline ends. Germline V lookup: CDR1 MGHRA, CDR2 YSYEKL. The CDR3 here is CASSQGYRTIYTGELFF. CDR3 coding DNA: TGCGCCAGCAGCCAAGGGTATAGGACGATTTACACCGGGGAGCTGTTTTTT.

The sample holds a few counts of this clonotype. The chain couples TRBV18 to TRBJ2-2; D gene ambiguous. In germline, CDR1 is KGHSH, CDR2 LQKENI. The CDR3 contains 15 residues. The ends were cut back, 2 bases at V and 2 bases at J, with 9 bases in the middle. This chain's CDR3 is CASSPVEVNTGELFF. The CDR3, as DNA: TGTGCCAGCTCACCAGTCGAGGTCAACACCGGGGAGCTGTTTTTT.

In regard to this clonotype: This may come from a read error, since a much larger clone is one base off. The rearrangement links TRBV7-3 to TRBJ1-3; D possibly corresponds to TRBD1 (5 bases). The germline V and J ends were trimmed by 2 bases and 2 bases, with 7 bases remaining between them. This CDR3 is built from 14 residues. The germline CDR1 and CDR2 sequences are SGHTA and FQGTGA. DNA for the CDR3: TGTGCCAGCAGCTTATCAGGGACTGGAAACACCATATATTTT. Its protein is CASSLSGTGNTIYF.

The J gene is TRBJ1-5, the V gene TRBV12-3 or TRBV12-4, with D perhaps matching TRBD1 (5 bases). V shed 8 bases and J shed 5 bases, with 19 bases lying between them. The CDR3 sequence is 15 residues long. The CDR3 spells CASALAQRDHQPQHF. CDR3 nucleotide sequence: TGTGCCAGCGCTCTCGCACAGAGGGACCATCAGCCCCAGCATTTT.

This clonotype has a count of ten or more. CDR3 coding DNA: TGTGCCAGCAGCCCGGAGGACAGGGGGGGTGAAAAACTGTTTTTT. The encoded protein is CASSPEDRGGEKLFF. The V call is TRBV7-8, the J call TRBJ1-4; 10 bases map to TRBD1. V lost 5 bases and J lost 7; bases outside the gene matches: 7. Germline V lookup: CDR1 SGHVS, CDR2 FQNEAQ. This CDR3 is 15 amino acids long. The complete variable domain, with remaining parts taken from reference TRBV7-8 and TRBJ1-4, reads GAGVSQSPRYKVAKRGQDVALRCDPISGHVSLFWYQQALGQGPEFLTYFQNEAQLDKSGLPSDRFFAERPEGSVSTLKIQRTQQEDSAVYLCASSPEDRGGEKLFFGSGTQLSVL.

This clonotype appeared a few times. The rearrangement uses TRBV6-2 or TRBV6-3 and TRBJ1-4; D gene unclear. Germline V lookup: CDR1 MNHEY, CDR2 SVGEGT. The CDR3 sequence is 14 residues long. The V and J ends lost 4 bases and 4 bases respectively, with 10 bases between them. CDR3 bases: TGTGCCAGCAGTTTCCTCCAGCGTAATGAAAAACTGTTTTTT. Protein sequence: CASSFLQRNEKLFF.

This clonotype was detected many times. V is TRBV7-2 and J is TRBJ1-2; TRBD1 might be the D (5 bases). The V end lost 3 bases, the J end lost 5 bases, and 16 bases lay between the germline ends. CDR1 is SGHTA and CDR2 is FQGNSA in the germline V gene. The CDR3 extends over 15 amino acids. The CDR3 region has the DNA TGTGCCAGCAGCTTTGTCTCAGGGAAGGAATATGGCTACACCTTC. This encodes CASSFVSGKEYGYTF.

The V call is TRBV28, the J call TRBJ2-2; 14 bases agree with TRBD2. CDR1 and CDR2 (germline): MDHEN, SYDVKM. After removal of 5 bases from V and 9 bases from J, the junction contained 2 bases not matched to a gene. There are 14 residues in the CDR3. This CDR3 is CASSGTSGSRELFF. The CDR3 DNA sequence: TGTGCCAGCAGTGGGACTAGCGGGAGCAGGGAGCTGTTTTTT.

Only a few counts were recorded for this clonotype. J is TRBJ2-6 and V is TRBV6-1; D possibly corresponds to TRBD2 (6 bases). Germline-derived CDR1 and CDR2 are MNHNS and SASEGT. Trimming shortened V by 6 bases and J by 3 bases, and 9 bases separated the two germline ends. This CDR3 contains 14 residues. The CDR3 nucleotides are TGTGCCAGCAGGACAGCGGGTGGGGCCAACGTCCTGACTTTC. Translation: CASRTAGGANVLTF.

The V and J genes are TRBV24-1 and TRBJ2-3, with D hard to call. The length of the CDR3 is 15 residues. Per germline, CDR1 KGHDR and CDR2 SFDVKD. V dropped 1 base and J dropped 2 bases, with 9 bases sitting between them. CDR3 amino acids: CATSDFGQLTDTQYF. The CDR3 DNA is TGTGCCACCAGTGATTTTGGGCAGCTCACAGATACGCAGTATTTT.

This clonotype was seen a handful of times. CDR3 DNA: TGTGCCAGCAGCTTAGTTGGCTCCGAGCAGTACGTC. This encodes CASSLVGSEQYV. The V and J genes are TRBV7-8 and TRBJ2-7; no clear D. V was pared by 1 base and J by 6 bases, with 7 bases between. CDR1 is SGHVS, CDR2 FQNEAQ, per germline. This CDR3 is built from 12 residues.

Only a few counts were recorded for this clonotype. The J gene is TRBJ1-5, the V gene TRBV12-3 or TRBV12-4; D is unresolved. CDR3 length equals 12 residues. Trimming took off 8 bases at V and 6 bases at J, with 11 bases between the two ends. The CDR3 region has the DNA TGTGCCAGCTCTTCCGGACCTCAGCCCCAGCATTTT. Its protein is CASSSGPQPQHF.

This clonotype showed up many times. The genes are TRBV14 and TRBJ1-1; D not certain. Germline V lookup: CDR1 SGHDN, CDR2 FVKESK. The germline V and J ends were trimmed by 4 bases and 2 bases, with 11 bases remaining between them. The CDR3 length is 14 residues. The CDR3 spells CASSPLLYNTEAFF. DNA for the CDR3: TGTGCCAGCAGCCCTTTGCTGTATAACACTGAAGCTTTCTTT.

At least ten counts were recorded for this clonotype. The chain couples TRBV6-2 or TRBV6-3 to TRBJ2-1; D is possibly TRBD1 or TRBD2 (5 bases each). The CDR3 extends over 14 amino acids. The V gene lost 8 bases and the J gene lost 2 bases, with 13 bases spanning the gap. Germline loops: CDR1 MNHEY, CDR2 SVGEGT. CDR3 in DNA: TGTGCCAGCGACAGCGGAGCGCCCTACAATGAGCAGTTCTTC. It codes for CASDSGAPYNEQFF.

The chain carries TRBV7-8 and TRBJ2-2; TRBD2 aligns across 8 bases. This CDR3 comprises 17 residues. The V and J ends lost 3 bases and 7 bases, in that order; junction bases with no gene match: 13. From germline, CDR1 is SGHVS and CDR2 FQNEAQ. CDR3 in amino acids: CASSFEGLGLVGGELFF. In nucleotides, the CDR3 is TGTGCCAGCAGCTTCGAGGGGCTGGGACTAGTCGGCGGGGAGCTGTTTTTT.

The chain joins TRBV18 to TRBJ2-1; 13 bases fit TRBD2. V gave up 5 bases and J gave up 8 bases; unmatched junction bases: 6. Germline V gives CDR1 KGHSH, CDR2 LQKENI. This CDR3 region has 15 residues. CDR3 region: CASSGLAGAGDEQFF. As DNA, the CDR3 is TGTGCCAGCTCAGGACTAGCGGGAGCCGGCGATGAGCAGTTCTTC.

Many counts were recorded for this clonotype. The V call is TRBV7-2, the J call TRBJ2-2, with 8 bases that match TRBD2. Germline V lookup: CDR1 SGHTA, CDR2 FQGNSA. The CDR3 contains 18 residues. Losses at the gene ends were 5 bases for V and 4 bases for J; bases not matched to a gene: 15. This CDR3 reads CASSPHSGTTRGTGELFF. CDR3 DNA: TGTGCCAGCAGCCCACATAGCGGGACAACTCGGGGCACCGGGGAGCTGTTTTTT.